This is a list of T cell receptor beta chains from one sample in a study of T cells in localized non-small cell lung cancer. Using immunoSEQ multiplex PCR, the repertoire was profiled, and TCRdb retains in-frame clones only, with some absent. The repertoire has about 59,000 clones, approximately 90% of them found once; the top ten carry just under 20%. The sample here was peripheral blood, taken before any cancer treatment. These receptors were collected from a man aged 40 to 70 with stage I lung adenocarcinoma. CDR3s include the opening cysteine and the closing phenylalanine or tryptophan. D genes are given only for firm matches. Expanded clones get a size class; other rows say once, few or many, or leave the size out.

d_gene	abundance	j_gene	v_gene	CDR3nt	CDR3aa
NA	NA	TRBJ1-2	TRBV6-1	TGTGCCAGCTTTCCCATGGAGGGGTATGGCTACACCTTC	CASFPMEGYGYTF
TRBD2	NA	TRBJ2-7	TRBV5-5	TGTGCCAGCAGCTCCTTAGCGGGAGCTTACGAGCAGTACTTC	CASSSLAGAYEQYF
NA	NA	TRBJ2-3	TRBV27	TGTGCCAGCAGTCCACCGGGGTTTGGGCGGGAATTAGATACGCAGTATTTT	CASSPPGFGRELDTQYF
NA	NA	TRBJ2-7	TRBV19	TGTGCCAGTAGTGTTGGGTGGGATGGGGCCTACGAGCAGTACTTC	CASSVGWDGAYEQYF
NA	NA	TRBJ2-5	TRBV6-1	TGTGCCAGCAAGGAGGGGGCGGGGGAGACCCAGTACTTC	CASKEGAGETQYF
TRBD1	NA	TRBJ1-4	TRBV2	TGTGCCAGCACCGACCGGGACAGGGCAGATGAAAAACTGTTTTTT	CASTDRDRADEKLFF
TRBD1	NA	TRBJ2-5	TRBV6-1	TGTGCCAGCAGTGTCCGGGACAGCCAAGAGACCCAGTACTTC	CASSVRDSQETQYF
TRBD2	once	TRBJ2-1	TRBV7-6	TGTGCCAGCAGCTCCAGAGGGACTAGCGGGAGGGCCCACAATGAGCAGTTCTTC	CASSSRGTSGRAHNEQFF
TRBD1	NA	TRBJ2-7	TRBV5-1	TGCGCCAGCAGCTTGGTTTCGATAGGGACAGCGTACTACGAGCAGTACTTC	CASSLVSIGTAYYEQYF
NA	once	TRBJ2-7	TRBV25-1	TGTGCCAGCAGTGGGGCAGGGAATTGGGACTACGAGCAGTACTTC	CASSGAGNWDYEQYF
NA	NA	TRBJ2-5	TRBV5-4	TGTGCCAGCAGCTTGAATAGTGGGCCTCAAGAGACCCAGTACTTC	CASSLNSGPQETQYF
NA	NA	TRBJ1-5	TRBV28	TGTGCCAGCAGTTCCTATTATAAGGGACAACCCAATCAGCCCCAGCATTTT	CASSSYYKGQPNQPQHF
NA	NA	TRBJ2-7	TRBV30	TGTGCCTGGAGTGTTGGGGTTACCGGAGAGCAGTACTTC	CAWSVGVTGEQYF
NA	NA	TRBJ1-5	TRBV5-6	TGTGCCAGCAGCTTGACCGCCACCAATCAGCCCCAGCATTTT	CASSLTATNQPQHF
TRBD1	NA	TRBJ2-1	TRBV29-1	TGCAGCGCCACGGGACAGTCTTTATACAATGAGCAGTTCTTC	CSATGQSLYNEQFF
TRBD2	NA	TRBJ2-7	TRBV7-2	TGTGCCAGCAGCTTGGGACTAGCGGGTAGCTCCTACGAGCAGTACTTC	CASSLGLAGSSYEQYF
NA	NA	TRBJ1-5	TRBV14	TGTGCCAGCAGAGGGGGGGGGTACCTGGGCAATCAGCCCCAGCATTTT	CASRGGGYLGNQPQHF
TRBD2	NA	TRBJ2-1	TRBV5-1	TGCGCCAGCAGCTTGGGGGGTAGCGGGAGTTCCTACAATGAGCAGTTCTTC	CASSLGGSGSSYNEQFF
TRBD1	NA	TRBJ2-7	TRBV28	TGTGCCAGCAGGCCTACGGGACAGACCTACGAGCAGTACTTC	CASRPTGQTYEQYF
TRBD1	NA	TRBJ1-4	TRBV19	TGTGCCACCTCACAGGGGGCTGCTAATGAAAAACTGTTTTTT	CATSQGAANEKLFF
NA	NA	TRBJ2-7	TRBV27	TGTGCCAGCAGTTTGGGATTTAAAGGGTACGAGCAGTACTTC	CASSLGFKGYEQYF
TRBD2	once	TRBJ2-1	TRBV5-6	TGTGCCAGCAGCTTGGTGGGACTAGCGGGAGGTAATGAGCAGTTCTTC	CASSLVGLAGGNEQFF
NA	NA	TRBJ1-1	TRBV29-1	TGCAGCGCTGACAGGTCGAACACTGAAGCTTTCTTT	CSADRSNTEAFF
TRBD1	NA	TRBJ1-1	TRBV2	TGTGCCAGCAGTGAGCCGGGACAGAGGAACACTGAAGCTTTCTTT	CASSEPGQRNTEAFF
NA	NA	TRBJ2-3	TRBV13	TGTGCCAGCAGCTTAAATCGACTAAGCCCTACGCAGTATTTT	CASSLNRLSPTQYF
NA	NA	TRBJ2-7	TRBV28	TGTGCCAGCAGTGCTCTTGGAGGGAGCGACGAGCAGTACTTC	CASSALGGSDEQYF
TRBD1	NA	TRBJ2-7	TRBV7-9	TGTGCCAGCAGCTTAGGTATCCCAGGGGGCGAGCAGTACTTC	CASSLGIPGGEQYF
TRBD2	NA	TRBJ2-7	TRBV4-1	TGCGCCAGCAGCCAAGAGGCTAGCGGGGTGGAGTACTTC	CASSQEASGVEYF
NA	once	TRBJ2-7	TRBV25-1	TGTGCCAGCAGCGAAGGGGGAGGGCGTACCTACGAGCAGTACTTC	CASSEGGGRTYEQYF
NA	once	TRBJ2-1	TRBV18	TGTGCCAGCTCAGGACAGCTTGACAATGAGCAGTTCTTC	CASSGQLDNEQFF
NA	NA	TRBJ1-1	TRBV4-3	TGCGCCAGCAGCCAAGATTTCAGACAAGGTGCTACTGAAGCTTTCTTT	CASSQDFRQGATEAFF
NA	NA	TRBJ2-2	TRBV5-6	TGTGCCAGCAGCTTGGAGTCGGGACATAACACCGGGGAGCTGTTTTTT	CASSLESGHNTGELFF
TRBD2	NA	TRBJ2-3	TRBV19	TGTGCCAGTACCGACCTAGCGGGAGCAGATACGCAGTATTTT	CASTDLAGADTQYF
TRBD1	NA	TRBJ2-3	TRBV6-1	TGTGCCAGCATGAGAGGGGGCCAAGGAGATACGCAGTATTTT	CASMRGGQGDTQYF
NA	NA	TRBJ2-3	TRBV28	TGTGCCAGCAGTTTATATCCCACAGATACGCAGTATTTT	CASSLYPTDTQYF
NA	NA	TRBJ2-4	TRBV6-5	TGTGCCAGCAGGACGGGACCGGAGGCCAAAAACATTCAGTACTTC	CASRTGPEAKNIQYF
TRBD1	once	TRBJ2-7	TRBV27	TGTGCCAGCACCCCCCTGGCCCATCCCACGGGACAGGACCCCTACGAGCAGTACTTC	CASTPLAHPTGQDPYEQYF
NA	NA	TRBJ2-3	TRBV2	TGTGCCAGCAGACCCGACGGAAGCACAGATACGCAGTATTTT	CASRPDGSTDTQYF
TRBD2	NA	TRBJ2-4	TRBV4-2	TGTGCCAGCAGCCAAGATCACCGGGGGGACATTCAGTACTTC	CASSQDHRGDIQYF
TRBD1	NA	TRBJ1-1	TRBV7-9	TGTGCCAGCAGCCGAGGACAGGGGAACTTCATGAACACTGAAGCTTTCTTT	CASSRGQGNFMNTEAFF
NA	few	TRBJ2-7	TRBV7-9	TGTGCCAGCAGCTCGACCGCCTACGAGCAGTACTTC	CASSSTAYEQYF